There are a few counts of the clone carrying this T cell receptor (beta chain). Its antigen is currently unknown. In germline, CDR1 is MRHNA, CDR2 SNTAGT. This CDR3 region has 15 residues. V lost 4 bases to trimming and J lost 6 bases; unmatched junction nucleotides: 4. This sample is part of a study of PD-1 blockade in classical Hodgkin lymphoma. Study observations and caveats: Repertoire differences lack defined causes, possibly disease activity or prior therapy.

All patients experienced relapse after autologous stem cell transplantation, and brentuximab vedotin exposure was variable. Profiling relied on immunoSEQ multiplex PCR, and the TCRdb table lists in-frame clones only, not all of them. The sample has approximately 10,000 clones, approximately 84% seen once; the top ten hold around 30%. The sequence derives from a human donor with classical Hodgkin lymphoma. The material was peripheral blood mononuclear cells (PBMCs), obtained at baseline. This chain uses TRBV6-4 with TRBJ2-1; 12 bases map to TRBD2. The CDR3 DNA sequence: TGTGCCAGCAGTGTTCTAGCGGGGGGGATCAATGAGCAGTTCTTC. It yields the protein CASSVLAGGINEQFF.